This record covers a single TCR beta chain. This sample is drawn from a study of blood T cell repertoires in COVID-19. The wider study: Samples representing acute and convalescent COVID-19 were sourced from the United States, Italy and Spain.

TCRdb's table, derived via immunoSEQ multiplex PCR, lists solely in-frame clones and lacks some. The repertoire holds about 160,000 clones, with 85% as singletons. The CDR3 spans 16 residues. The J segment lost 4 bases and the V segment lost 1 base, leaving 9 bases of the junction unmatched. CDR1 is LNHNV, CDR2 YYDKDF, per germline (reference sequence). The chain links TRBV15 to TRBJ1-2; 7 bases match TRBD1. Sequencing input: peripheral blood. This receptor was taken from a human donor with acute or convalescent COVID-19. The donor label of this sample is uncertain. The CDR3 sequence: CATSRARQGTGYGYTF. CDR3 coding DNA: TGTGCCACCAGCAGAGCTAGACAGGGAACAGGCTATGGCTACACCTTC.